One and the same sample provided the 12 T cell receptor beta chains below, sequenced in a study of T-cell reconstitution after alpha-beta-depleted transplantation in children. Molecular barcoding with unique molecular identifiers was used for the TCRbeta library. Via MiXCR, TCRdb re-called the PCR reads, giving one row per CDR3 protein. The repertoire holds more than 85,000 distinct CDR3 sequences, with 6% as singletons. The sample was PBMCs, mostly from graft donor cells, taken 60 days after TCRalphabeta/CD19-depleted stem cell transplant. The receptors here all came from a female patient between 2 and 15 years old who had a stem cell transplant for Fanconi anemia, so the T cells may come from the graft donor.

This clonotype came up many times. This chain connects TRBV7-8 to TRBJ2-7, with D perhaps matching TRBD1 or TRBD2 (5 bases each). This CDR3 has 14 residues. The V gene lost 1 base and the J gene lost 5 bases, with 12 bases spanning the gap. Looked up from germline, CDR1 is SGHVS and CDR2 is FQNEAQ. The CDR3: CASSLGGNVDEQYF. CDR3 in DNA: TGTGCCAGCAGCTTAGGGGGGAATGTGGACGAGCAGTACTTC.

V usage is TRBV7-9 and J usage is TRBJ2-7; D is unclear. CDR3 length: 12 amino acids. Germline V gene lookup returns CDR1 SEHNR and CDR2 FQNEAQ (reference sequence). V was pared by 6 bases and J by 2 bases, with 8 bases between. The CDR3 region has the DNA TGTGCCAGCAGTGCTCAGACCTACGAGCAGTACTTC. Amino acids: CASSAQTYEQYF.

This chain joins TRBV5-1 and TRBJ1-4, with D possibly matching TRBD1 (5 bases). The CDR3 totals 15 residues. Germline CDR1 SGHRS, CDR2 YFSETQ. The V gene lost 4 bases and the J gene lost 4 bases, with 14 bases spanning the gap. The CDR3 sequence: CASSPIGTGNEKLFF. CDR3 nucleotide sequence: TGCGCCAGCAGCCCTATCGGGACGGGTAATGAAAAACTGTTTTTT.

This clonotype was picked up many times. This rearrangement joins TRBV7-2 to TRBJ2-5, with a tentative D call TRBD1 (6 bases). The CDR3 extends over 15 amino acids. V lost 5 bases to trimming and J lost 2 bases, with 15 bases between them. The germline V gene encodes CDR1 SGHTA and CDR2 FQGNSA. CDR3 sequence reads: CASSPPGHSQETQYF. In nucleotides, the CDR3 is TGTGCCAGCAGCCCGCCGGGACATAGTCAAGAGACCCAGTACTTC.

This clonotype has ten or more counts. CDR3 in amino acids: CASSLNEGPYEQYF. The CDR3 coding sequence is TGTGCCAGCAGCTTAAACGAGGGACCCTACGAGCAGTACTTC. The rearrangement joins TRBV7-6 to TRBJ2-7; D is possibly TRBD1 or TRBD2 (5 bases each). Germline V gene lookup returns CDR1 SGHVS and CDR2 FNYEAQ. V was cut by 2 bases and J by 2 bases, with 10 bases left in between. The CDR3 runs 14 residues.

As to this clonotype: One junction end disagrees with the germline gene, perhaps due to a read error. The chain uses TRBV20-1 and TRBJ2-3; 7 nucleotides agree with TRBD2. The CDR3 runs 11 residues. Per the germline V gene, CDR1 is DFQATT and CDR2 is SNEGSKA (reference sequence). This CDR3 reads CSAASGISPLF. For the CDR3, the DNA is TGCAGTGCAGCTAGCGGTATTAGTCCCCTATTT.

This clonotype was counted once. This sequence joins TRBV18 and TRBJ2-1; 9 nucleotides line up with TRBD2. The V and J ends lost 5 bases and 2 bases, in that order; junction bases with no gene match: 7. CDR3 size: 16 residues. Germline-derived CDR1 and CDR2 are KGHSH and LQKENI. CDR3 loop: CASSSASGRPYNEQFF. DNA for the CDR3: TGTGCCAGCTCATCCGCGAGCGGGAGGCCCTACAATGAGCAGTTCTTC.

This clonotype occurred a few times. The gene calls are TRBV6-2 or TRBV6-3 and TRBJ1-2; 10 bases line up with TRBD1. The junction had 9 bases not matched to a gene; V was cut back by 2 bases and J by 3 bases. The CDR3 consists of 17 residues. Germline loops: CDR1 MNHEY, CDR2 SVGEGT. CDR3 sequence reads: CASSYRTGTGAYYGYTF. The CDR3 coding sequence is TGTGCCAGCAGTTACCGGACCGGGACAGGGGCGTACTATGGCTACACCTTC.

A word on this clonotype: This clone may be a read error of a much larger clone one base away. V gene TRBV12-3 or TRBV12-4 combines with J gene TRBJ2-7; TRBD2 matches at 13 bases. This CDR3 spans 19 amino acids. Trimming at V came to 8 bases and at J to 1 base, leaving 17 bases not matched to a gene. The CDR3 loop reads CASSFITSGRARGSYEQYF. The CDR3 region has the DNA TGTGCCAGCTCCTTCATAACTAGCGGGAGGGCCAGGGGGTCCTACGAGCAGTACTTC.

This clonotype was observed many times. V gene TRBV3-2 combines with J gene TRBJ2-2; TRBD1 is the table's D call, not checked against the DNA. TRBV3-2 is a documented pseudogene. The CDR3 length is 14 residues. CDR3 coding DNA: TGTGCCAGCAGCCGGGGGGCCGAGTTCCGGGAGCTGTTTTTT. This codes for CASSRGAEFRELFF.

The chain recombines TRBV7-8 with TRBJ2-2, with 11 bases fitting TRBD2. V was clipped by 5 bases and J by 5 bases; unmatched bases: 10. Germline V gene sequence: CDR1 SGHVS, CDR2 FQNEAQ. The CDR3 covers 17 residues. The CDR3 sequence: CASSEQSSGGHTGELFF. DNA of the CDR3: TGTGCCAGCAGCGAGCAGTCTAGCGGGGGGCATACCGGGGAGCTGTTTTTT.

Only a few counts were recorded for this clonotype. The chain couples TRBV20-1 to TRBJ1-1; 7 bases agree with TRBD1. V was pared by 5 bases and J by 5 bases, with 5 bases of the junction left unmatched. This CDR3 region has 12 residues. The germline V gene encodes CDR1 DFQATT and CDR2 SNEGSKA (reference sequence). Here the CDR3 DNA reads TGCAGTGCTGACAGGGCGTCGACTGAAGCTTTCTTT. It encodes CSADRASTEAFF.